The source of this T cell receptor beta chain is a study of cytotoxic CD8 clonotypes in ibrutinib-treated CLL. Study details: After median approximately 74 months, roughly 15 stayed in remission, about twelve progressed; responses some 25 partial, 2 complete. Study-wide findings and caveats: Measured clonality at baseline was greater than in age-matched healthy donors and tracked with circulating CD8+ T-cell counts.

A few counts support this clone. What it binds is not known. Its ends do not fully match the called genes, so a read error is possible. CDR3 length: 12 amino acids. The germline V gene has CDR1 KGHSH and CDR2 LQKENI. Assay: immunoSEQ multiplex PCR; the TCRdb copy retains only in-frame clones and omits some. The sample gives around 70,000 clones, 65% to 85% of which show up once; 7.5% to 8% is in the top ten. The source is a human donor with chronic lymphocytic leukemia. Sample: PBMCs, taken at disease progression, from a patient treated with ibrutinib. V gene TRBV18 combines with J gene TRBJ2-1; 9 bases align to TRBD2. The CDR3 region is CASSPFAGGPVF. The CDR3 DNA sequence: TGTGCCAGCTCACCATTCGCGGGGGGGCCGGTCTTC.